These T cell receptor beta chains were read from a single sample in a study of blood T cell repertoires in COVID-19. TCRdb keeps only in-frame clones here, not all; method: immunoSEQ multiplex PCR. The sample gives 350,000 to 400,000 clones, about 90% of which show up once; about 6.5% is in the top ten. Sequenced material: peripheral blood. These receptors were taken from a man between 18 and 35 years old with active or convalescent COVID-19. CDR3s include the opening cysteine and the closing phenylalanine or tryptophan. The D gene is left open where the match is weak. Some rows mark clone size as missing; the rest say once, few, many or name a class of expanded clone.

D gene: -; J gene: TRBJ1-5; clone size: -; V gene: TRBV28; CDR3 DNA: TGTGCCAGCAGTTTATGGCGGCAGCCGGGCAATCAGCCCCAGCATTTT; CDR3 protein: CASSLWRQPGNQPQHF
D gene: -; J gene: TRBJ2-3; clone size: -; V gene: TRBV6-2/TRBV6-3; CDR3 DNA: TGTGCCCACAGTTACATAGGCGGGGATACGCAGTATTTT; CDR3 protein: CAHSYIGGDTQYF
D gene: TRBD2; J gene: TRBJ2-7; clone size: -; V gene: TRBV6-5; CDR3 DNA: TGTGCCAGCAGCTCCCCTGGGCGGGGGGACTACGAGCAGTACTTC; CDR3 protein: CASSSPGRGDYEQYF
D gene: -; J gene: TRBJ2-5; clone size: -; V gene: TRBV18; CDR3 DNA: TGTGCCAGCTCACCAGTACGCGGGAACCAAGAGACCCAGTACTTC; CDR3 protein: CASSPVRGNQETQYF
D gene: -; J gene: TRBJ1-1; clone size: -; V gene: TRBV6-1; CDR3 DNA: TGTGCCAGCAGTGAAGCGCTTCCTTTAGGGCGGGGGAAGTTGAACACTGAAGCTTTCTTT; CDR3 protein: CASSEALPLGRGKLNTEAFF
D gene: -; J gene: TRBJ2-1; clone size: -; V gene: TRBV27; CDR3 DNA: TGTGCCAGCAGTACTAGAGGCGATGAGCAGTTCTTC; CDR3 protein: CASSTRGDEQFF
D gene: -; J gene: TRBJ2-7; clone size: -; V gene: TRBV28; CDR3 DNA: TGTGCCAGCAGTCCATGGCCCCCCTACGAGCAGTACTTC; CDR3 protein: CASSPWPPYEQYF
D gene: TRBD2; J gene: TRBJ2-7; clone size: -; V gene: TRBV27; CDR3 DNA: TGTGCCAGCAGTTTTAGCGGGAGCACCTACGAGCAGTACTTC; CDR3 protein: CASSFSGSTYEQYF
D gene: -; J gene: TRBJ2-7; clone size: -; V gene: TRBV6-5; CDR3 DNA: TGTGCCAGCAGTTACCGCATAGGGGCGGCTGGCGAGCAGTACTTC; CDR3 protein: CASSYRIGAAGEQYF
D gene: TRBD2; J gene: TRBJ2-3; clone size: -; V gene: TRBV7-2; CDR3 DNA: TGTGCCAGCAGCTCGGCAGGGCGGGGGGGTACAGATACGCAGTATTTT; CDR3 protein: CASSSAGRGGTDTQYF
D gene: TRBD1; J gene: TRBJ2-3; clone size: once; V gene: TRBV4-3; CDR3 DNA: TGCGCCAGCAGCTCTGGACAGGCCGGGGATACGCAGTATTTT; CDR3 protein: CASSSGQAGDTQYF
D gene: TRBD1; J gene: TRBJ2-5; clone size: -; V gene: TRBV9; CDR3 DNA: TGTGCCAGCAGCGTAGGACAGGGTTCCGAGACCCAGTACTTC; CDR3 protein: CASSVGQGSETQYF
D gene: TRBD1; J gene: TRBJ1-2; clone size: -; V gene: TRBV2; CDR3 DNA: TGTGCCAGCAGCGGTTGGGGACAGGGACATTTCGACTATGGCTACACCTTC; CDR3 protein: CASSGWGQGHFDYGYTF
D gene: -; J gene: TRBJ2-4; clone size: -; V gene: TRBV19; CDR3 DNA: TGTGCCAGTAGAAACCGACTGGGTCTCTACTTC; CDR3 protein: CASRNRLGLYF
D gene: TRBD1; J gene: TRBJ1-1; clone size: once; V gene: TRBV5-6; CDR3 DNA: TGTGCCAGCAGCAAAATACAGGGGGTGAACACTGAAGCTTTCTTT; CDR3 protein: CASSKIQGVNTEAFF
D gene: -; J gene: TRBJ1-4; clone size: -; V gene: TRBV5-6; CDR3 DNA: TGTGCCAGCAGCTTGGTCCGAGCAACTAATGAAAAACTGTTTTTT; CDR3 protein: CASSLVRATNEKLFF
D gene: TRBD1; J gene: TRBJ1-5; clone size: -; V gene: TRBV5-1; CDR3 DNA: TGCGCCAGCAGCTTGGAGGGGGCCGGCAATCAGCCCCAGCATTTT; CDR3 protein: CASSLEGAGNQPQHF
D gene: -; J gene: TRBJ2-3; clone size: -; V gene: TRBV11-2; CDR3 DNA: TGTGCCAGCAGCAAACAGGGTCGGGACACAGATACGCAGTATTTT; CDR3 protein: CASSKQGRDTDTQYF
D gene: -; J gene: TRBJ1-6; clone size: -; V gene: TRBV7-2; CDR3 DNA: TGTGCCATGCGGAGGGAAGGATCGAATAATTCACCCCTCCACTTT; CDR3 protein: CAMRREGSNNSPLHF
D gene: TRBD2; J gene: TRBJ2-7; clone size: -; V gene: TRBV11-2; CDR3 DNA: TGTGCCAGCAGCTTAGGACTAGCGGGGACTTGGGAGCAGTACTTC; CDR3 protein: CASSLGLAGTWEQYF
D gene: -; J gene: TRBJ2-3; clone size: -; V gene: TRBV9; CDR3 DNA: TGTGCCAGCAGCGTAGAAGGGGCTGGAGGCACAGATACGCAGTATTTT; CDR3 protein: CASSVEGAGGTDTQYF
D gene: -; J gene: TRBJ1-5; clone size: -; V gene: TRBV19; CDR3 DNA: TGTGCCAGTAGTACAGAGGGACACCTATATCAGCCCCAGCATTTT; CDR3 protein: CASSTEGHLYQPQHF
D gene: -; J gene: TRBJ1-5; clone size: -; V gene: TRBV25-1; CDR3 DNA: TGTGCCAGCAGTGATGCTTATGGCCCCAATCAGCCCCAGCATTTT; CDR3 protein: CASSDAYGPNQPQHF
D gene: -; J gene: TRBJ2-7; clone size: -; V gene: TRBV19; CDR3 DNA: TGTGCCAGTAGTAGGGACAACTCCTACGAGCAGTACTTC; CDR3 protein: CASSRDNSYEQYF
D gene: TRBD1; J gene: TRBJ1-2; clone size: -; V gene: TRBV7-8; CDR3 DNA: TGTGCCAGCAGCTCCCACAGGGGGGTTGATGGCTACACCTTC; CDR3 protein: CASSSHRGVDGYTF
D gene: -; J gene: TRBJ2-7; clone size: -; V gene: TRBV4-3; CDR3 DNA: TGCGCCAGCAGCCAGGCATACGCAGGACTTGCCGATAACGAGCAGTACTTC; CDR3 protein: CASSQAYAGLADNEQYF
D gene: -; J gene: TRBJ1-3; clone size: -; V gene: TRBV24-1; CDR3 DNA: TGTGCCACCAGTGGTAGCAAGGGGTCCGGAAACACCATATATTTT; CDR3 protein: CATSGSKGSGNTIYF
D gene: -; J gene: TRBJ1-2; clone size: -; V gene: TRBV7-3; CDR3 DNA: TGTGCCAGCAGCCCGGACAGCTTCTATGGCTACACCTTC; CDR3 protein: CASSPDSFYGYTF
D gene: TRBD1; J gene: TRBJ2-2; clone size: -; V gene: TRBV4-2; CDR3 DNA: TGTGCCAGCAGCCAAGGCCCCAGGGGGACCGGGGAGCTGTTTTTT; CDR3 protein: CASSQGPRGTGELFF
D gene: -; J gene: TRBJ2-3; clone size: -; V gene: TRBV2; CDR3 DNA: TGTGCCAGCAGGGAGGGGTTAGGCACAGATACGCAGTATTTT; CDR3 protein: CASREGLGTDTQYF
D gene: TRBD1; J gene: TRBJ2-1; clone size: -; V gene: TRBV11-3; CDR3 DNA: TGTGCCAGCAGCTCGGGACAGGCCTCCTACAATGAGCAGTTCTTC; CDR3 protein: CASSSGQASYNEQFF
D gene: TRBD1; J gene: TRBJ1-1; clone size: -; V gene: TRBV6-4; CDR3 DNA: TGTGCCAGCAGTCCACAGGGGGGTCGCACTGAAGCTTTCTTT; CDR3 protein: CASSPQGGRTEAFF
D gene: TRBD2; J gene: TRBJ2-7; clone size: -; V gene: TRBV7-6; CDR3 DNA: TGTGCCAGCAGCCCAAGGGGCGGGGGGACCGCCTACGAGCAGTACTTC; CDR3 protein: CASSPRGGGTAYEQYF
D gene: -; J gene: TRBJ1-5; clone size: -; V gene: TRBV6-1; CDR3 DNA: TGTGCCAGCAGTGAAGCGTGGGGGGTGGGTCAGCCCCAGCATTTT; CDR3 protein: CASSEAWGVGQPQHF
D gene: -; J gene: TRBJ2-2; clone size: -; V gene: TRBV4-3; CDR3 DNA: TGCGCCAGCAGCCAAGGGGAGGAGGCCCTTGGGGGGGAGCTGTTTTTT; CDR3 protein: CASSQGEEALGGELFF
D gene: -; J gene: TRBJ2-7; clone size: -; V gene: TRBV5-6; CDR3 DNA: TGTGCCAGCATCACCAGGGAGGCGTACACCTACGAGCAGTACTTC; CDR3 protein: CASITREAYTYEQYF
D gene: -; J gene: TRBJ2-1; clone size: -; V gene: TRBV20-1; CDR3 DNA: TGCAGTGCTAGTCAGCGGAAGAGCTCCTACAATGAGCAGTTCTTC; CDR3 protein: CSASQRKSSYNEQFF
D gene: -; J gene: TRBJ1-2; clone size: -; V gene: TRBV11-2; CDR3 DNA: TGTGCCAGCAGCTTAAGGCTCCGGGCGCGGGAAGGCTACACCTTC; CDR3 protein: CASSLRLRAREGYTF
D gene: -; J gene: TRBJ2-1; clone size: -; V gene: TRBV24-1; CDR3 DNA: TGTGCCACCAGTGGACTAGATGGCAATGAGCAGTTCTTC; CDR3 protein: CATSGLDGNEQFF
D gene: -; J gene: TRBJ2-3; clone size: -; V gene: TRBV18; CDR3 DNA: TGTGCCAGCTCACCTCCGGGTCCCCACACAGATACGCAGTATTTT; CDR3 protein: CASSPPGPHTDTQYF
D gene: -; J gene: TRBJ2-7; clone size: few; V gene: TRBV6-6; CDR3 DNA: TGTGCCAGCAGCCGATCGGGGGCACTCCACGAGCAGTACTTC; CDR3 protein: CASSRSGALHEQYF
D gene: TRBD1; J gene: TRBJ2-7; clone size: -; V gene: TRBV27; CDR3 DNA: TGTGCCAGCAGGCCAACAGGGGGCTCCTACGAGCAGTACTTC; CDR3 protein: CASRPTGGSYEQYF
D gene: -; J gene: TRBJ1-5; clone size: -; V gene: TRBV6-2/TRBV6-3; CDR3 DNA: TGTGCCAGCAGTTACTCGCGTCTAAATCAGCCCCAGCATTTT; CDR3 protein: CASSYSRLNQPQHF
D gene: TRBD2; J gene: TRBJ2-1; clone size: -; V gene: TRBV7-8; CDR3 DNA: TGTGCCAGCAGCTCGGGACTAGCGGGAGGAATTGAGCAGTTCTTC; CDR3 protein: CASSSGLAGGIEQFF
D gene: -; J gene: TRBJ1-5; clone size: -; V gene: TRBV4-1; CDR3 DNA: TGCGCCAGCAGCCAAGATCTTTTAGAGGCTCAGCCCCAGCATTTT; CDR3 protein: CASSQDLLEAQPQHF
D gene: -; J gene: TRBJ2-7; clone size: few; V gene: TRBV6-2/TRBV6-3; CDR3 DNA: TGTGCCAGCAGTTTGGCCTCCTACGAGCAGTACTTC; CDR3 protein: CASSLASYEQYF
D gene: -; J gene: TRBJ1-1; clone size: -; V gene: TRBV5-6; CDR3 DNA: TGTGCCAGCAGCTCTCAGGGGACCACTGAAGCTTTCTTT; CDR3 protein: CASSSQGTTEAFF
D gene: -; J gene: TRBJ1-5; clone size: -; V gene: TRBV24-1; CDR3 DNA: TGTGCCACCAGTGATCGGGGGGGATTCCAAGGGCATCAGCCCCAGCATTTT; CDR3 protein: CATSDRGGFQGHQPQHF
D gene: -; J gene: TRBJ2-1; clone size: -; V gene: TRBV25-1; CDR3 DNA: TGTGCCAGCAGTGAACTGGCATATGAGCAGTTCTTC; CDR3 protein: CASSELAYEQFF
D gene: -; J gene: TRBJ1-2; clone size: -; V gene: TRBV4-1; CDR3 DNA: TGCGCCAGCAGCCACCCTGGACACCCCGATGCCCGTGGCTACACCTTC; CDR3 protein: CASSHPGHPDARGYTF
D gene: -; J gene: TRBJ1-4; clone size: once; V gene: TRBV11-2; CDR3 DNA: TGTGCCAGCAGCTTAGGGCAGGGGTCCACTAATGAAAAACTGTTTTTT; CDR3 protein: CASSLGQGSTNEKLFF
D gene: TRBD1; J gene: TRBJ1-2; clone size: -; V gene: TRBV4-1; CDR3 DNA: TGCGCCAGCAGCCAAGGGGACAGGGGGATGTATGGCTACACCTTC; CDR3 protein: CASSQGDRGMYGYTF
D gene: TRBD1; J gene: TRBJ2-5; clone size: -; V gene: TRBV4-1; CDR3 DNA: TGCGCCAGCAGCCAAGTTATCGGTGTTGGGACAGGGCAATACCAAGAGACCCAGTACTTC; CDR3 protein: CASSQVIGVGTGQYQETQYF
D gene: -; J gene: TRBJ1-2; clone size: -; V gene: TRBV27; CDR3 DNA: TGTGCCAGCAGATACCGAACAGAGACTAACTATGGCTACACCTTC; CDR3 protein: CASRYRTETNYGYTF
D gene: TRBD1; J gene: TRBJ1-4; clone size: -; V gene: TRBV27; CDR3 DNA: TGTGCCAGCAGGGATGACAGGGGACCATCTAATGAAAAACTGTTTTTT; CDR3 protein: CASRDDRGPSNEKLFF